The clone carrying this TCR beta chain was detected a few times. Its antigen is currently unknown. The data were obtained in a study of T-cell memory formation after mild COVID-19. Study-level findings and limits: The appearance of some responding clones in pre-infection memory suggested that cross-reactive memory joined.

TCRdb ran MiXCR on the 5' RACE reads and lists one entry per CDR3 protein. The table shows about 430,000 distinct CDR3 sequences, with 18% occurring only once. CDR3 length equals 16 residues. The germline V and J ends were trimmed by 5 bases and 7 bases, with 24 bases remaining between them. CDR1 is SGHVS and CDR2 is FQNEAQ in the germline V gene. This receptor was obtained from a man aged 18-30 years who had mild COVID-19 (a few samples of this study predate the infection). Cell type and time point are not known. This chain joins TRBV7-8 and TRBJ2-7, with D perhaps being TRBD1 or TRBD2 (6 bases each). The sample consisted of PBMCs or a T cell subset sorted from them (not recorded which). CDR3 in DNA: TGTGCCAGCAGCGGGGAGGAATCCACAGGGCGTATAGAGCAGTACTTC. Its protein is CASSGEESTGRIEQYF.